This TCR beta chain was sequenced in a study of Ad26.COV2.S vaccination and SARS-CoV-2 variants. Notes on the study in general: Measurements of TCR breadth and depth may have given underestimates of the total T cell responses.

This clone turned up a few times. Antigen specificity is unknown. Treatment reported: around 19 received Ad26.COV2.S at low or high dose, single or two shots; 5 received placebo; per-sample allocation not given. At day 63 after the first vaccine or placebo injection, samples were drawn. Germline loops: CDR1 SGHVS, CDR2 FNYEAQ. After removal of 4 bases from V and 6 bases from J, the junction contained 2 bases not matched to a gene. The CDR3 sequence is 13 residues long. TCRdb keeps only in-frame clones here, not all; method: immunoSEQ multiplex PCR. The sample includes 250,000 or so clones, roughly nine tenths of them seen just once.

The origin of this receptor is a person between 18 and 65 years old who received the Ad26.COV2.S COVID-19 vaccine or a placebo. The sample here was peripheral blood, taken in a trial of Ad26.COV2.S vaccine versus placebo. This sequence joins TRBV7-6 and TRBJ1-2, with 10 positions matching TRBD1. In DNA, the CDR3 is TGTGCCAGCAGCTCCGGACAGGGGGATGGCTACACCTTC. Translated: CASSSGQGDGYTF.